This TCR beta chain originates from a study of T cell responses to AZD1222 COVID-19 vaccine. Here immunoSEQ multiplex PCR was the method, and the copy in TCRdb shows in-frame clones only, minus some. The sample lists about 130,000 clones; approximately 92% were seen once. With respect to this clone: Antigen unknown.

The study, taken as a whole, reports: Donors, mostly white British, included more females; clonal diversity was possibly underestimated.

Germline lookup yields CDR1 SGHRS and CDR2 YFSETQ. The CDR3 loop spans 13 amino acids. Trimming removed 2 bases from V and 2 bases from J, with 8 bases in between. The sample consisted of peripheral blood, taken 28 days after the second AZD1222 dose. The receptor's source is an adult who received the AZD1222 COVID-19 vaccine. The genes are TRBV5-1 and TRBJ2-7; D not resolved. The CDR3 DNA follows: TGCGCCAGCAGCTTCGGCTCTACCTACGAGCAGTACTTC. Protein: CASSFGSTYEQYF.